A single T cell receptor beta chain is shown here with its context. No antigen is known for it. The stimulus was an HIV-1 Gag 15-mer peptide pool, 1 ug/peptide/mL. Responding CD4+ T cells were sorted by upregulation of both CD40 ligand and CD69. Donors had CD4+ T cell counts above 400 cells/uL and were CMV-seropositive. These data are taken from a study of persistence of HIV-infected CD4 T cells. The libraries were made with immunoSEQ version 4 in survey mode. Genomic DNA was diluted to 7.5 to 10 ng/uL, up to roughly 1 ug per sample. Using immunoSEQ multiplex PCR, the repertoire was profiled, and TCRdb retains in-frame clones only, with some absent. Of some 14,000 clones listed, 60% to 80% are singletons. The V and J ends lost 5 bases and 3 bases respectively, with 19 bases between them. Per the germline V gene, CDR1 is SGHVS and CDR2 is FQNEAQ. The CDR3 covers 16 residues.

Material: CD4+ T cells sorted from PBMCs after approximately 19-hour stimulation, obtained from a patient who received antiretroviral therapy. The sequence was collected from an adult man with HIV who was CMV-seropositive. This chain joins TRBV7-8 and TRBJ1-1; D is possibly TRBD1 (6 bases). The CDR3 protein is CASSQGVLGGDTEAFF. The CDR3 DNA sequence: TGTGCCAGCAGCCAAGGCGTTTTAGGGGGAGACACTGAAGCTTTCTTT.